This is a list of T cell receptor beta chains from one sample in a study of graft-versus-host responses after intestinal transplantation. Repertoires were generated with immunoSEQ multiplex PCR, while TCRdb's copy carries only in-frame clones and drops some. The data contain 85,000 to 100,000 clones, 80% to 95% of them singletons. No antigen has been identified for these receptors. The sample in question was unstimulated CD8+ T cells sorted from spleen or lymph node cells, obtained before transplant. Source of these receptors: a human donor who was the organ donor for an intestinal transplant. The CDR3 runs from the conserved cysteine through the conserved F or W. Fields, in order: D gene, clone size, J gene, V gene, CDR3 protein, CDR3 DNA. The D gene is left open where the match is weak. Rows may omit the clone size; those that give it use once, few, many or a size class.

D: TRBD1; size: .; J: TRBJ1-2; V: TRBV19; CDR3: CASSHLPSGTGFYGYTF; DNA: TGTGCCAGTAGTCATCTCCCGTCCGGGACAGGGTTCTATGGCTACACCTTC
D: .; size: .; J: TRBJ2-3; V: TRBV7-8; CDR3: CASSLYGGMGWDTDTQYF; DNA: TGTGCCAGCAGCTTATATGGGGGCATGGGGTGGGACACAGATACGCAGTATTTT
D: .; size: few; J: TRBJ1-6; V: TRBV5-4; CDR3: CASTLLGANSPLHF; DNA: TGTGCCAGCACCCTATTAGGGGCGAATTCACCCCTCCACTTT
D: TRBD2; size: .; J: TRBJ2-3; V: TRBV27; CDR3: CASSSLAGAAFADTQYF; DNA: TGTGCCAGCAGTTCCTTAGCGGGAGCAGCATTCGCAGATACGCAGTATTTT
D: TRBD2; size: .; J: TRBJ2-2; V: TRBV5-6; CDR3: CASSGPGLAGGTGELFF; DNA: TGTGCCAGCAGCGGCCCGGGACTAGCGGGAGGGACCGGGGAGCTGTTTTTT
D: TRBD2; size: once; J: TRBJ2-1; V: TRBV2; CDR3: CASSAPSGSLEQFF; DNA: TGTGCCAGCAGTGCGCCTAGCGGGAGTCTTGAGCAGTTCTTC
D: .; size: .; J: TRBJ1-2; V: TRBV4-1; CDR3: CASSQDLVNTAHRNYGYTF; DNA: TGCGCCAGCAGCCAAGATCTCGTTAATACTGCTCACCGAAACTATGGCTACACCTTC
D: TRBD1; size: .; J: TRBJ2-2; V: TRBV30; CDR3: CAWSGTDTGELFF; DNA: TGTGCCTGGTCCGGGACAGATACCGGGGAGCTGTTTTTT
D: .; size: .; J: TRBJ1-1; V: TRBV28; CDR3: CASSLIPGHSNTEAFF; DNA: TGTGCCAGCAGTTTAATACCGGGACACTCGAACACTGAAGCTTTCTTT
D: .; size: .; J: TRBJ2-1; V: TRBV6-5; CDR3: CASSYADRGEQFF; DNA: TGTGCCAGCAGTTACGCGGACAGAGGAGAGCAGTTCTTC
D: .; size: .; J: TRBJ2-7; V: TRBV11-2; CDR3: CASSLDAGSYEQYF; DNA: TGTGCCAGCAGCTTAGACGCCGGTTCCTACGAGCAGTACTTC
D: .; size: .; J: TRBJ2-1; V: TRBV11-3; CDR3: CASSFYTGLPSYNEQFF; DNA: TGTGCCAGCAGCTTTTATACAGGGCTCCCCAGCTACAATGAGCAGTTCTTC
D: .; size: .; J: TRBJ1-1; V: TRBV11-3; CDR3: CASSSKQDIKNTEAFF; DNA: TGTGCCAGCAGCTCCAAACAAGACATAAAGAACACTGAAGCTTTCTTT
D: .; size: .; J: TRBJ2-5; V: TRBV5-1; CDR3: CASSLFRSIWETQYF; DNA: TGCGCCAGCAGCTTGTTTCGGTCAATCTGGGAGACCCAGTACTTC
D: .; size: .; J: TRBJ1-1; V: TRBV19; CDR3: CASNGGLTEAFF; DNA: TGTGCCAGTAACGGGGGGCTAACTGAAGCTTTCTTT
D: .; size: .; J: TRBJ2-1; V: TRBV7-9; CDR3: CASSSTAQGAVGHNEQFF; DNA: TGTGCCAGCAGTTCGACGGCCCAGGGCGCGGTAGGACACAATGAGCAGTTCTTC
D: .; size: .; J: TRBJ1-1; V: TRBV7-6; CDR3: CASSHTLNTEAFF; DNA: TGTGCCAGCAGCCACACACTAAACACTGAAGCTTTCTTT
D: TRBD1; size: .; J: TRBJ1-2; V: TRBV7-8; CDR3: CASSLGGRGNYGYTF; DNA: TGTGCCAGCAGCTTAGGTGGCAGGGGGAACTATGGCTACACCTTC
D: .; size: .; J: TRBJ2-5; V: TRBV11-2; CDR3: CASSYGQGSVQETQYF; DNA: TGTGCCAGCAGCTACGGGCAGGGGTCTGTTCAAGAGACCCAGTACTTC
D: .; size: .; J: TRBJ2-7; V: TRBV25-1; CDR3: CASRGEVYEQYF; DNA: TGTGCCAGCAGGGGAGAAGTCTACGAGCAGTACTTC
D: .; size: .; J: TRBJ2-3; V: TRBV7-7; CDR3: CASSLGGLTDTQYF; DNA: TGTGCTAGCAGCTTAGGGGGACTTACAGATACGCAGTATTTT
D: TRBD2; size: once; J: TRBJ2-3; V: TRBV7-2; CDR3: CASSFSGTSGDTQYF; DNA: TGTGCCAGCAGCTTTTCCGGGACTAGCGGGGATACGCAGTATTTT